The table lists the clone carrying this T cell receptor beta chain with a few counts. The antigen remains undetermined. This specimen comes from a study of blood T cells in healthy people across ages. Study-level background: Template switching recovered approximately one barcoded beta molecule for every two T cells.

Through a sample-barcoded 5' primer and a J-beta primer mix, a second PCR was run for roughly 6 to 12 cycles. TCRdb used MiXCR to reprocess the 5' RACE reads, holding one entry per CDR3 protein. The table has around 780,000 distinct CDR3 sequences, more than 25% seen once. Study-wide results and caveats: There were more naive CD4+ cells and higher diversity in long-lived donors than in aged donors. Diversity estimates drawn from one million T cells were deemed underestimates.

The CDR3 runs 13 residues. The germline gives CDR1 SQVTM, CDR2 ANQGSEA. V was trimmed by 6 bases and J by 0 bases, leaving 11 bases between them. These data also formed part of another study, on T cells of mothers and their children. From that second work: Related mother-child pairs showed slightly, non-significantly higher overlap than unrelated pairs.

This chain uses TRBV29-1 with TRBJ1-1; no definite D call. The sequence was collected from a boy between 10 and 17 years old in good health. Sequenced material: blood. The CDR3 sequence is CSVAALMNTEAFF. CDR3 bases: TGCAGCGTAGCGGCCCTCATGAACACTGAAGCTTTCTTT.